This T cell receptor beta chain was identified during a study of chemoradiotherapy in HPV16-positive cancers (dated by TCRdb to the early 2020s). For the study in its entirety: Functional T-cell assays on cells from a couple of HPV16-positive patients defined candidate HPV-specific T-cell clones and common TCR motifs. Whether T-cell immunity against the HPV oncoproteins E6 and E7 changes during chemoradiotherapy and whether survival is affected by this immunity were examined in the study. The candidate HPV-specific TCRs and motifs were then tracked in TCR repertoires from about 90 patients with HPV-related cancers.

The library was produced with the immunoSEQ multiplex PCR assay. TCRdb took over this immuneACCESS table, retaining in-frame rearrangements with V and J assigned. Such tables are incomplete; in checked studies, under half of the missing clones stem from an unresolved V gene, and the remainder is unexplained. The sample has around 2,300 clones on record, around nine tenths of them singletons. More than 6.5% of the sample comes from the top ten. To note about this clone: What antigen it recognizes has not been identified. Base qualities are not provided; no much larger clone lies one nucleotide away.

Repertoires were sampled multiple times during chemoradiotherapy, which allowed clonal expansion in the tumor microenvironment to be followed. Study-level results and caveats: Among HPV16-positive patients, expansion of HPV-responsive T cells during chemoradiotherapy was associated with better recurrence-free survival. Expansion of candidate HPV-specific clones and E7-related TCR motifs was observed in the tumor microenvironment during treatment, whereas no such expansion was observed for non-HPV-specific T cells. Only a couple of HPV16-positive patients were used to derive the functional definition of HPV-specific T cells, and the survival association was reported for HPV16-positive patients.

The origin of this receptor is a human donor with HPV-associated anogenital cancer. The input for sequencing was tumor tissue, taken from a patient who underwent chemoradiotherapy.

CDR3 sequence: CTSSLGTSGSTYEQYF. The nucleotide sequence reads TGCACCAGCAGCCTTGGGACTAGCGGGAGCACCTACGAGCAGTACTTC. In this chain, TRBV1 is recombined with TRBJ2-7; the table's D call, TRBD2, has no DNA check behind it. TRBV1 is labeled a pseudogene. Measured from the cysteine to the phenylalanine, the CDR3 is 16 residues long. Just the 48-base CDR3 DNA is kept, in frame starting at base 1.